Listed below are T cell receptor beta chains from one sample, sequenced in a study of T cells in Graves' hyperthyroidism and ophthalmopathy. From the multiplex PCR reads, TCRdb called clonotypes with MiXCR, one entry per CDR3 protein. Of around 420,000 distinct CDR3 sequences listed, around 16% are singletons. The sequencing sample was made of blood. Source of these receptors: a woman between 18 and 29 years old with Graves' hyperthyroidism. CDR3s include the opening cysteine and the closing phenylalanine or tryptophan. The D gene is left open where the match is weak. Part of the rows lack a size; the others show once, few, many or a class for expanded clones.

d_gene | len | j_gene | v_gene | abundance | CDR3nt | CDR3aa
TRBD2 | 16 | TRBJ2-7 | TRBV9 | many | TGTGCCAGCAGCGTAGATTACGGACTAGCGGCCGACGAGCAGTACTTC | CASSVDYGLAADEQYF
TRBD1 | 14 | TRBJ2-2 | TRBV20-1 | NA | TGCAGTGCTAGGGCCCGACAGGGGTCCGGGGAGCTGTTTTTT | CSARARQGSGELFF
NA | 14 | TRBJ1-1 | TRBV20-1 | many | TGCAGTGCTAGTAATGGGGGCCTCGTCACTGAAGCTTTCTTT | CSASNGGLVTEAFF
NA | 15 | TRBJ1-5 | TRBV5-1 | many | TGCGCCAGCAGCCCGGACGGATATAGCAATCAGCCCCAGCATTTT | CASSPDGYSNQPQHF
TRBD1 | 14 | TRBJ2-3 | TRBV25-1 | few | TGTGCCAGCACGGGACAGACTAGCACAGATACGCAGTATTTT | CASTGQTSTDTQYF
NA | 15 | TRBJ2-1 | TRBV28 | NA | TGTGCCAGCAGTTCTGGATTCGGAGATCACAATGAGCAGTTCTTC | CASSSGFGDHNEQFF
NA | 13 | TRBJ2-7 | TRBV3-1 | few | TGTGCCAGCGGCCCCCGGTTGGGCTACGAGCAGTACTTC | CASGPRLGYEQYF
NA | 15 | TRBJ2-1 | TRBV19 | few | TGTGCCAGTAAGGACACAGGGTTCTCCTACAATGAGCAGTTCTTC | CASKDTGFSYNEQFF
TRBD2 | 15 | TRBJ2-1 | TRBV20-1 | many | TGCAGTGCTAGACCTCTAGCGGGGTCTTACAATGAGCAGTTCTTC | CSARPLAGSYNEQFF
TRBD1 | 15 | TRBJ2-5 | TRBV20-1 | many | TGCAGTGCTAGAGATAGTGACAGGGGTATCGAGACCCAGTACTTC | CSARDSDRGIETQYF
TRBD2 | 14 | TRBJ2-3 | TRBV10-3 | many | TGTGCCATCAGTGAAAGACTAGCGACAGATACGCAGTATTTT | CAISERLATDTQYF
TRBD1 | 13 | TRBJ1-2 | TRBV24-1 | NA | TGTGCCACCTCCGGGACAGGCGGGTATGGCTACACCTTC | CATSGTGGYGYTF
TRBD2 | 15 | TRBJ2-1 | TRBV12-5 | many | TGTGCTAGTGGTTACCCTAGCGGGAGGGCAAACGAGCAGTTCTTC | CASGYPSGRANEQFF
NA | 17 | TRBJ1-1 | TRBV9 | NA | TGTGCCAGCAGCGTAGGGGGAACAAAGGGTGTGGGCGCTGAAGCTTTCTTT | CASSVGGTKGVGAEAFF
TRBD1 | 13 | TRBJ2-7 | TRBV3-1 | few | TGTGCCAGCAGGCCGGGGACAGGGGACGAGCAGTACTTC | CASRPGTGDEQYF
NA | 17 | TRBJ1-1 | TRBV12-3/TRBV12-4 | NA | TGTGCCAGCAGTTGGGGGGGGGGGGGGGCAACGCGCACTGAAGCTTTCTTT | CASSWGGGGATRTEAFF
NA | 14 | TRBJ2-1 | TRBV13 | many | TGTGCCAGCAGCTTTCAGGGAACCTACAATGAGCAGTTCTTC | CASSFQGTYNEQFF
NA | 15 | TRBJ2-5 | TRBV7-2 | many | TGTGCCAGCAGCCTGAAATCCGGGAGCGCAGAGACCCAGTACTTC | CASSLKSGSAETQYF
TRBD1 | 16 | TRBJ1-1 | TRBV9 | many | TGTGCCAGCAGCCCAAGACCAGGGGGCGGGAACACTGAAGCTTTCTTT | CASSPRPGGGNTEAFF
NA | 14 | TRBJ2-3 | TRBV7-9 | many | TGTGCCAGCAGCTTAGCGGATGGCACAGATACGCAGTATTTT | CASSLADGTDTQYF
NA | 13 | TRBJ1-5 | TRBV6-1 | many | TGTGCCAGCAGTGGACTGCGTGGTGGGCCCCAGCATTTT | CASSGLRGGPQHF
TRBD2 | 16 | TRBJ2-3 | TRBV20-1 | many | TGCAGTGCCTCGGGACTAGCGGGAGAGGGCGCAGATACGCAGTATTTT | CSASGLAGEGADTQYF
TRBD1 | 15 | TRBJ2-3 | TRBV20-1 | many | TGCAGTGCTTCACGTCCCGGGACAGGGCTCGATACGCAGTATTTT | CSASRPGTGLDTQYF
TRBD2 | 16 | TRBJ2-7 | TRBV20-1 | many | TGCAGTGCTAGAGTGCCCCCCATTAGCGGGAGAGACGAGCAGTACTTC | CSARVPPISGRDEQYF
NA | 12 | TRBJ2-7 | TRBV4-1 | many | TGCGCCAGCAGTAGACTGGGTGGAGAGCAGTACTTC | CASSRLGGEQYF
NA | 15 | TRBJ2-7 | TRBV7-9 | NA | TGTGCCAGCAGCTCCTCAGGAATACCCCCCTACGAGCAGTACTTC | CASSSSGIPPYEQYF
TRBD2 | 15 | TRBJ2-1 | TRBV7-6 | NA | TGTGCCAGCAGCTTAGTGGGAGGGATGTACAATGAGCAGTTCTTC | CASSLVGGMYNEQFF
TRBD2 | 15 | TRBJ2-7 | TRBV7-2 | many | TGTGCCAGCAGCTTGGGGCTAGCGGGAGTAGGCGAGCAGTACTTC | CASSLGLAGVGEQYF
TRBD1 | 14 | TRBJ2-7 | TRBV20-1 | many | TGCAGTGCTAGAGCCGGGACAGGGGACTACGAGCAGTACTTC | CSARAGTGDYEQYF
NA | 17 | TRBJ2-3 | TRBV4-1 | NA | TGCGCCAGCAGCCAAGTTCCGCCCACGTCGGAGCAAGATACGCAGTATTTT | CASSQVPPTSEQDTQYF
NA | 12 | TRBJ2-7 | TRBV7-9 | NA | TGTGCCAGCAGCCATGGACGTTCAGAGCAGTACTTC | CASSHGRSEQYF
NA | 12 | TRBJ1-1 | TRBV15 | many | TGTGCCACCAGCGGGTCAGGCACTGAAGCTTTCTTT | CATSGSGTEAFF
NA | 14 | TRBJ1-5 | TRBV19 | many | TGTGCCAGTAAATGGCAGGAGAGCAATCAGCCCCAGCATTTT | CASKWQESNQPQHF
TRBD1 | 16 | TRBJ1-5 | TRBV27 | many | TGTGCCAGCTCACCGGGACAGGGGTTAGGCAATCAGCCCCAGCATTTT | CASSPGQGLGNQPQHF
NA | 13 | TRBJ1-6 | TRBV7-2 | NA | TGTGCCAGCAGCCCGGCGGGGGCCTCACCCCTCCACTTT | CASSPAGASPLHF
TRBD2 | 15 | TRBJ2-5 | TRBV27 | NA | TGTGCCAGCAGTGGCTGGCGGGGGGGACAAGAGACCCAGTACTTC | CASSGWRGGQETQYF
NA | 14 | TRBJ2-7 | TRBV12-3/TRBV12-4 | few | TGTGCCAGCAGTAGACGGAAGTCTCGGGACGAGCAGTACTTC | CASSRRKSRDEQYF
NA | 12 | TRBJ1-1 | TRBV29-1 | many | TGCAGCGTCGGCCTCGGGAGGACTGAAGCTTTCTTT | CSVGLGRTEAFF
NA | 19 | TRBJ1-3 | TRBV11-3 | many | TGTGCCAGCAGCCCGGACGGGAGGGGACGTATCCTTTCTGGAAACACCATATATTTT | CASSPDGRGRILSGNTIYF
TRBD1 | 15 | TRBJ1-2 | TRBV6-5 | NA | TGTGCCAGCACCGAATGGACAGGGGCGATCTATGGCTACACCTTC | CASTEWTGAIYGYTF
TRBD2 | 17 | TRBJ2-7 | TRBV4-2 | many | TGTGCCAGCAGCCCCAACCCGACTAGCGGGAGAACCTACGAGCAGTACTTC | CASSPNPTSGRTYEQYF
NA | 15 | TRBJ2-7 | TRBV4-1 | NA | TGCGCCAGCAGCCAAGAGCTCGGCACCGCCTACGAGCAGTACTTC | CASSQELGTAYEQYF
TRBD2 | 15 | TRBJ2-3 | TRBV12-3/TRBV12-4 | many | TGTGCCAGCAGTTCTCCCGAGCGGGAGGTAGATACGCAGTATTTT | CASSSPEREVDTQYF
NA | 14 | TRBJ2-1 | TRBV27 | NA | TGTGCCAGCAGTTTGGGGACTTTTAACAATGAGCAGTTCTTC | CASSLGTFNNEQFF
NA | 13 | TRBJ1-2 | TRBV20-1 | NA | TGCAGTGCTAGTCGGGAGGGGATCTATGGCTACACCTTC | CSASREGIYGYTF
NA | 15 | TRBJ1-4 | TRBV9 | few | TGTGCCAGCAGCCCGTCGGCTCGAAGCGGTGAAAAACTGTTTTTT | CASSPSARSGEKLFF
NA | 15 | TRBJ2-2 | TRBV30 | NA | TGTGCCTGGAAGGGGGTGGGGGCGAACACCGGGGAGCTGTTTTTT | CAWKGVGANTGELFF